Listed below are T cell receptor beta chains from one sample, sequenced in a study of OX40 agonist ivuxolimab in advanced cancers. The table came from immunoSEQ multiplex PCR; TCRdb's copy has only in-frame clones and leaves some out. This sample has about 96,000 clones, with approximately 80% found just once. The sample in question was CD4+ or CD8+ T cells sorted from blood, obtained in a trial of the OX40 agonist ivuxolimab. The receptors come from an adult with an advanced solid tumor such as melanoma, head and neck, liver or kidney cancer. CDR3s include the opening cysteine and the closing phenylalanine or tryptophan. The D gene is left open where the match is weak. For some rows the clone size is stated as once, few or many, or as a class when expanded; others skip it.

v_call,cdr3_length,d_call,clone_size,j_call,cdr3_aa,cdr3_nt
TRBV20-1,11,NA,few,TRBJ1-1,CSASLNTEAFF,TGCAGTGCTTCCCTGAACACTGAAGCTTTCTTT
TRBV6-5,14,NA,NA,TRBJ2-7,CASSRDFSSYEQYF,TGTGCCAGCAGTCGGGACTTTAGCTCCTACGAGCAGTACTTC
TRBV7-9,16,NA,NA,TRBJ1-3,CASSLVNGFSGNTIYF,TGTGCCAGCAGCTTAGTTAACGGATTCTCTGGAAACACCATATATTTT
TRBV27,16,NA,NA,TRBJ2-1,CASSSGQGLAGNEQFF,TGTGCCAGCAGTTCCGGACAGGGGCTAGCGGGAAATGAGCAGTTCTTC
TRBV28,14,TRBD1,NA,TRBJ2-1,CASSGTGGWNEQFF,TGTGCCAGCAGCGGGACAGGGGGCTGGAATGAGCAGTTCTTC
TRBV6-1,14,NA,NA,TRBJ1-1,CASSVEDGGTEAFF,TGTGCCAGCAGTGTGGAGGACGGGGGCACTGAAGCTTTCTTT
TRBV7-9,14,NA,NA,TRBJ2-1,CASSFPDRYNEQFF,TGTGCCAGCAGCTTTCCGGACAGATACAATGAGCAGTTCTTC
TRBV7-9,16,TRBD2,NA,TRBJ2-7,CASSLEGLRDSYEQYF,TGTGCCAGCAGCTTAGAGGGACTACGGGACTCCTACGAGCAGTACTTC
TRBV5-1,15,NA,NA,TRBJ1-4,CASSLSPRGNEKLFF,TGCGCCAGCAGCTTGAGCCCCAGAGGTAATGAAAAACTGTTTTTT
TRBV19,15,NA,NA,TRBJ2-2,CASSIGATNTGELFF,TGTGCCAGTAGTATCGGGGCTACTAACACCGGGGAGCTGTTTTTT